This T cell receptor beta chain was sequenced for a study of shared clonotypes between healthy human individuals. V was clipped by 4 bases and J by 5 bases; unmatched bases: 12. This CDR3 is built from 17 residues. Germline values: CDR1 MGHRA, CDR2 YSYEKL. Clones were sequenced by immunoSEQ multiplex PCR, and TCRdb holds only the in-frame ones, with some missing. The data show about 550,000 clones, with roughly 96% seen just once and 0.1% to 0.11% held by the top ten. Naive CD8 populations comprised CD45RO-negative cells positively selected for CCR7, excluding terminally differentiated effector memory CD45RA+ cells.

The specimen sequenced was naive CD8+ T cells sorted from blood. The TCR sequence derives from a woman in her 30s in good health. This chain connects TRBV4-1 to TRBJ2-5, with 11 bases that match TRBD1. The CDR3 sequence is CASSLNFVRTGGETQYF. CDR3 DNA sequence: TGCGCCAGCAGCCTCAACTTTGTCAGGACAGGGGGCGAGACCCAGTACTTC.